These 19 T cell receptor beta chains came from one sample sequenced in a study of blood T cell repertoires in COVID-19. Here immunoSEQ multiplex PCR was the method, and the copy in TCRdb shows in-frame clones only, minus some. The sample includes roughly 120,000 clones, just over 90% of them seen just once. Sequenced input: peripheral blood. The receptors shown here come from a human donor with active COVID-19. The donor label of this sample is uncertain.

Note on this clone: Other DNA sequences in this specimen translate into the identical CDR3. CDR3 sequence: CASSLSGTVTYEQYF. The CDR3 DNA reads TGTGCCAGCAGTTTATCCGGGACAGTAACCTACGAGCAGTACTTC. The chain has TRBV27 and TRBJ2-7; 7 bases agree with TRBD1. The CDR3 spans 15 residues. The trim removed 0 bases at V and 2 bases at J, leaving 4 bases unmatched. CDR1 and CDR2 (germline): MNHEY, SMNVEV (reference sequence).

The gene calls are TRBV18 and TRBJ2-7; no clear D gene. CDR3 length: 14 residues. V gave up 5 bases and J gave up 6 bases, with 17 bases separating them. Germline V CDR1 and CDR2: KGHSH, LQKENI. The DNA of the CDR3 is TGTGCCAGCTCATCATCGGGTGAGCACACCGAGCAGTACTTC. Protein: CASSSSGEHTEQYF.

The chain uses TRBV6-5 and TRBJ1-2; D remains ambiguous. V was trimmed by 0 bases and J by 2 bases, leaving 10 bases between them. The CDR3 runs to 15 residues. The germline V gene has CDR1 MNHEY and CDR2 SVGAGI. Written as DNA, the CDR3 is TGTGCCAGCAGTTACTCACTGACGGGAAACTATGGCTACACCTTC. Protein product: CASSYSLTGNYGYTF.

The J gene is TRBJ2-7, the V gene TRBV19; D not resolved. The germline CDR1 and CDR2 sequences are LNHDA and SQIVND (reference sequence). V lost 1 base and J 1 base, leaving 8 bases between the germline ends. The CDR3 is made up of 14 amino acids. The CDR3 DNA follows: TGTGCCAGTAGTATAGTTGGCAGATCCTACGAGCAGTACTTC. Its protein product is CASSIVGRSYEQYF.

V gene TRBV5-1 combines with J gene TRBJ2-5; 12 bases are a match to TRBD2. Unmatched junction bases numbered 12, after V lost 0 bases and J lost 9 bases. The germline CDR1 and CDR2 sequences are SGHRS and YFSETQ. The CDR3 contains 17 residues. In DNA form, the CDR3 reads TGCGCCAGCAGCTTGGCTAGCGGGGGGGCGTCCTTTGAGGCCCAGTACTTC. The encoded protein is CASSLASGGASFEAQYF.

The rearrangement links TRBV19 to TRBJ1-1, with unresolved D. The CDR3 loop spans 15 amino acids. V dropped 3 bases and J dropped 1 base, with 12 bases sitting between them. Germline assignment: CDR1 LNHDA and CDR2 SQIVND (reference sequence). The CDR3 DNA follows: TGTGCCAGTAGTATTAATTGGGGAGGGAACACTGAAGCTTTCTTT. This sequence encodes CASSINWGGNTEAFF.

The chain links TRBV7-2 to TRBJ1-1; D is perhaps TRBD1 (5 bases). Germline lookup yields CDR1 SGHTA and CDR2 FQGNSA. Trimming cost V 0 bases and J 1 base, with 15 bases left between them. CDR3 length equals 17 residues. CDR3 bases: TGTGCCAGCAGCTTAGCATCATCACCCGGACAGAACACTGAAGCTTTCTTT. This encodes CASSLASSPGQNTEAFF.

This clone is medium-sized in the sample. The chain is built from TRBV12-3 or TRBV12-4 and TRBJ1-2; D ambiguous. The V and J ends lost 3 bases and 5 bases respectively, with 10 bases between them. The CDR3 spans 13 residues. The CDR3 spells CASSFLQPYGYTF. CDR3 in DNA: TGTGCCAGCAGTTTCTTACAGCCATATGGCTACACCTTC.

This rearrangement joins TRBV9 to TRBJ2-2; tentative D call: TRBD1 (6 bases). The CDR3 totals 16 residues. CDR1 and CDR2 from the germline V gene are SGDLS and YYNGEE. The ends were cut back, 3 bases at V and 5 bases at J, with 17 bases in the middle. The CDR3 region is CASSAGQSARTGELFF. Here the CDR3 DNA reads TGTGCCAGCAGCGCTGGACAGTCCGCGAGGACCGGGGAGCTGTTTTTT. Looking up the rest from reference TRBV9 and TRBJ2-2 gives the full variable domain: DSGVTQTPKHLITATGQRVTLRCSPRSGDLSVYWYQQSLDQGLQFLIQYYNGEERAKGNILERFSAQQFPDLHSELNLSSLELGDSALYFCASSAGQSARTGELFFGEGSRLTVL.

The chain recombines TRBV6-5 with TRBJ2-7; 8 bases match TRBD2. The trim removed 6 bases at V and 2 bases at J, leaving 3 bases unmatched. CDR1 is MNHEY, CDR2 SVGAGI, per germline. The CDR3 is 13 residues long. The DNA for the CDR3 is TGTGCCAGCAGCAACGGGGGGGCCTACGAGCAGTACTTC. Its protein product is CASSNGGAYEQYF.

The genes are TRBV6-5 and TRBJ2-4; 7 bases are a match to TRBD1. Germline trimming cut 6 bases from V and 6 bases from J; bases unmatched to any gene: 11. The CDR3 sequence is 15 residues long. Germline V CDR1 and CDR2: MNHEY, SVGAGI. This CDR3 reads CASREPGGGGNIQYF. CDR3 nucleotides: TGTGCCAGCAGGGAGCCAGGGGGTGGGGGAAACATTCAGTACTTC.

The chain links TRBV15 to TRBJ2-7; a weak D match, TRBD2 (7 bases). The length of the CDR3 is 15 residues. Germline V gives CDR1 LNHNV, CDR2 YYDKDF (reference sequence). Trimming stripped 1 base from V and 3 bases from J, with 13 bases between. CDR3 DNA: TGTGCCACCAGCAGAGGGTGGAGGGGGGGCTACGAGCAGTACTTC. It specifies CATSRGWRGGYEQYF.

To note about this clone: At one end the junction does not follow the germline gene, possibly because of a read error. The J gene is TRBJ1-3, the V gene TRBV20-1, with unresolved D. This CDR3 contains 10 residues. CDR1 is DFQATT and CDR2 is SNEGSKA in the germline V gene (reference sequence). CDR3 residues: CSARVGRKNF. CDR3 bases: TGCAGTGCTAGAGTTGGGAGGAAGAATTTT.

The chain links TRBV5-4 to TRBJ2-2, with D maybe TRBD1 (6 bases). V lost 0 bases and J lost 2, with 17 bases in between. The CDR3 totals 18 residues. CDR1 is SGHNT and CDR2 is YYREEE in the germline V gene (reference sequence). The CDR3 reads CASSLAGQSTANTGELFF. CDR3 in DNA: TGTGCCAGCAGCTTGGCAGGACAGTCAACCGCCAACACCGGGGAGCTGTTTTTT. The full variable domain, in which reference TRBV5-4 and TRBJ2-2 provide the parts outside the CDR3, is ETGVTQSPTHLIKTRGQQVTLRCSSQSGHNTVSWYQQALGQGPQFIFQYYREEENGRGNFPPRFSGLQFPNYSSELNVNALELDDSALYLCASSLAGQSTANTGELFFGEGSRLTVL.

The gene calls are TRBV11-3 and TRBJ2-2; D not resolved. The V end was cut by 2 bases, the J end by 3 bases, with 4 bases between. Per germline, CDR1 SGHNT and CDR2 YENEEA. CDR3 length equals 13 residues. DNA of the CDR3: TGTGCCAGCAGCTTATCATACACCGGGGAGCTGTTTTTT. It codes for CASSLSYTGELFF.

This rearrangement joins TRBV11-3 to TRBJ1-1; weak D call: TRBD1 (5 bases). There are 14 residues in the CDR3. Germline V lookup: CDR1 SGHNT, CDR2 YENEEA. The V end was cut by 1 base, the J end by 5 bases, with 11 bases between. The DNA for the CDR3 is TGTGCCAGCAGCTTAGTCGTGGGGCGAACTGAAGCTTTCTTT. Protein product: CASSLVVGRTEAFF.

The chain couples TRBV6-6 to TRBJ2-7, with TRBD1 as a possible D gene (6 bases). CDR3 length equals 13 residues. From germline, CDR1 is MNHNY and CDR2 SVGAGI (reference sequence). V gave up 7 bases and J gave up 5 bases, with 15 bases separating them. CDR3 DNA sequence: TGTGCCAGCACCCCTCCAGGGGACCACGAGCAGTACTTC. Translated: CASTPPGDHEQYF.

V is TRBV21-1 and J is TRBJ2-7; the table's TRBD1 call for D was not verified on the DNA. TRBV21-1 is a documented pseudogene. The CDR3 runs 15 residues. The CDR3 region has the DNA TGTGCCAGCAGCCGCGCCCGGGACAGGGCTTACGAGCAGTACTTC. Translation gives CASSRARDRAYEQYF.

J is TRBJ2-7 and V is TRBV6-1; D ambiguous. V lost 1 base and J 2 bases, leaving 9 bases between the germline ends. The CDR3 contains 14 residues. Germline CDR1 and CDR2: MNHNS and SASEGT. The CDR3 loop reads CASSEDPRAYEQYF. CDR3 DNA: TGTGCCAGCAGTGAAGATCCAAGAGCCTACGAGCAGTACTTC.